The 21 T cell receptor beta chains presented below share a single source sample, sequenced in a study of T cells in Graves' hyperthyroidism and ophthalmopathy. RNA transcripts were the template for amplifying TCR beta CDR3 regions. Carried out on the TCR CDR3, a first-round RT-PCR used the HTBI primer set. TCRdb independently ran MiXCR on the multiplex PCR reads; one entry per CDR3 protein. This sample has 280,000 or so distinct CDR3 sequences, with nearly 15% found just once. Material for sequencing was blood. These receptors were obtained from a woman aged 45 to 65 with Graves' hyperthyroidism that later progressed to Graves' ophthalmopathy.

This clonotype turned up a few times. The chain carries TRBV12-3 or TRBV12-4 and TRBJ1-1; D is ambiguous. V shed 10 bases and J shed 2 bases, with 17 bases lying between them. The CDR3 loop spans 14 amino acids. Written as DNA, the CDR3 is TGTGCCATCCAGTTCGGGCGGGGAAACACTGAAGCTTTCTTT. Translated: CAIQFGRGNTEAFF.

Many counts were recorded for this clonotype. The chain employs TRBV3-1 and TRBJ2-7, with a weak D call TRBD1 (5 bases). Germline V gene sequence: CDR1 LGHDT, CDR2 YNNKEL (reference sequence). V lost 7 bases to trimming and J lost 0 bases, with 16 bases between them. CDR3 size: 15 residues. The CDR3 loop is CASTQGKTLSYEQYF. The CDR3 DNA reads as TGTGCCAGCACCCAGGGTAAGACACTCTCCTACGAGCAGTACTTC.

This clonotype has at least ten counts. The chain couples TRBV6-1 to TRBJ2-5; TRBD2 agrees at 8 bases. From germline, CDR1 is MNHNS and CDR2 SASEGT. The V gene end was trimmed by 8 bases and the J gene end by 3 bases; junction bases not matched to a gene: 20. The CDR3 consists of 18 residues. The CDR3 bases are TGTGCCAGCTTTGGGAGGGGGACTAGAAGAGGAGGGGAAGAGACCCAGTACTTC. This encodes CASFGRGTRRGGEETQYF.

The chain joins TRBV28 to TRBJ2-5, with D possibly TRBD1 on 6 matching bases. Deletions cut 5 bases from V and 9 bases from J, with 16 bases between. Per the germline V gene, CDR1 is MDHEN and CDR2 is SYDVKM. The CDR3 length is 13 residues. In DNA form, the CDR3 reads TGTGCCAGCAGTCCTCGACAGGAAGGGTCCCAGTACTTC. Encoded protein: CASSPRQEGSQYF.

The gene calls are TRBV6-2 or TRBV6-3 and TRBJ2-2; D uncertain. Germline CDR1 reads MNHEY; CDR2 reads SVGEGT. The CDR3 length is 11 residues. Trimming took 8 bases from V and 3 from J, leaving 4 bases between them. This CDR3 reads CASFYTGELFF. CDR3 nucleotides: TGTGCCAGCTTTTACACCGGGGAGCTGTTTTTT.

This clonotype has a count of ten or more. This chain joins TRBV30 and TRBJ1-2; no definite D call. The CDR3 length is 12 residues. The germline V and J ends were trimmed by 1 base and 7 bases, with 10 bases remaining between them. Germline V gene lookup returns CDR1 GTSNPN and CDR2 SVGIG (reference sequence). The CDR3 is CAWSEAGGGYTF. CDR3 coding DNA: TGTGCCTGGAGTGAGGCAGGCGGTGGCTACACCTTC.

This clonotype was counted ten times or more. V and J are TRBV7-9 and TRBJ1-1; D possibly corresponds to TRBD1 (5 bases). This CDR3 has 16 amino acids. Trimming stripped 5 bases from V and 6 bases from J, with 22 bases between. The germline CDR1 and CDR2 sequences are SEHNR and FQNEAQ (reference sequence). The CDR3 here is CASSPPTGGGTAEAFF. The CDR3 bases are TGTGCCAGCAGCCCACCTACGGGGGGAGGGACGGCTGAAGCTTTCTTT.

Many counts were recorded for this clonotype. The gene calls are TRBV5-1 and TRBJ1-1, with D maybe TRBD1 (6 bases). The CDR3 runs to 15 residues. Trimming stripped 4 bases from V and 6 bases from J, with 19 bases between. Germline lookup yields CDR1 SGHRS and CDR2 YFSETQ. In DNA form, the CDR3 reads TGCGCCAGCAGCCAAACAACAGGGCAGGAGGCTGAAGCTTTCTTT. Translation: CASSQTTGQEAEAFF.

The CDR3 DNA reads as TGTGCCAGCAGCTTTGGGACAGGACCCATTCGAGCCAAAAACATTCAGTACTTC. This sequence encodes CASSFGTGPIRAKNIQYF. The chain joins TRBV7-8 to TRBJ2-4; TRBD1 matches 8 bases. Germline V gene lookup returns CDR1 SGHVS and CDR2 FQNEAQ. Trimming removed 3 bases from V and 0 bases from J; junction bases left unmatched: 10. The CDR3 extends over 18 amino acids.

This clonotype was seen a handful of times. The chain carries TRBV2 and TRBJ1-4, with 7 bases aligning to TRBD1. V was pared by 4 bases and J by 3 bases, with 5 bases of the junction left unmatched. Germline V gives CDR1 SNHLY, CDR2 FYNNEI. This CDR3 contains 15 residues. DNA for the CDR3: TGTGCCAGCAGTGCCCAACAGGGGCCTAATGAAAAACTGTTTTTT. Protein: CASSAQQGPNEKLFF.

This clonotype was counted many times. The chain carries TRBV6-1 and TRBJ2-1, with 11 bases lining up with TRBD1. The CDR3 runs to 16 residues. Per the germline V gene, CDR1 is MNHNS and CDR2 is SASEGT. Unmatched junction bases numbered 11, after V lost 7 bases and J lost 6 bases. This CDR3 reads CASNIRWDRGINEQFF. CDR3 sequence (DNA): TGTGCCAGCAATATAAGATGGGACAGGGGGATCAATGAGCAGTTCTTC.

The table lists this clonotype with many counts. The V call is TRBV20-1, the J call TRBJ1-2, with D maybe TRBD1 (6 bases). The CDR3 is 13 residues long. V was shortened by 7 bases and J by 4 bases, with 16 bases between the two germline ends. Germline assignment: CDR1 DFQATT and CDR2 SNEGSKA (reference sequence). CDR3 nucleotide sequence: TGCAGTGGTTCGGGGGGGCTCGTCTATGGCTACACCTTC. This sequence encodes CSGSGGLVYGYTF.

This clonotype was seen a few times. V is TRBV20-1 and J is TRBJ1-2, with D tentatively TRBD1 (5 bases). V lost 8 bases, J lost 4 bases, and 11 bases lay in between. From germline, CDR1 is DFQATT and CDR2 SNEGSKA (reference sequence). The CDR3 sequence is 11 residues long. CDR3 nucleotide sequence: TGCAGTACCGAAGGGGCCTATGGCTACACCTTC. This sequence encodes CSTEGAYGYTF.

In its sample, this clonotype was seen many times. The genes are TRBV28 and TRBJ2-3; maybe TRBD1 (6 bases). The CDR3 covers 14 residues. Germline lookup yields CDR1 MDHEN and CDR2 SYDVKM. Trimming pared 2 bases from V and 4 bases from J, leaving 10 bases between. CDR3 amino acids: CASSLTGWPDTQYF. The CDR3 bases are TGTGCCAGCAGTTTAACAGGGTGGCCAGATACGCAGTATTTT.

This clonotype was found many times. This chain joins TRBV25-1 and TRBJ2-1, with 8 bases that match TRBD1. The CDR3 is made up of 15 amino acids. V shed 8 bases and J 7 bases; nucleotides not matched to a gene: 13. Germline assignment: CDR1 MGHDK and CDR2 SYGVNS. In nucleotides, the CDR3 is TGTGCCAGCGGTCCGACAGGGGTAAAGGGAAATGAGCAGTTCTTC. Protein sequence: CASGPTGVKGNEQFF. The full variable domain, completed using reference TRBV25-1 and TRBJ2-1, is EADIYQTPRYLVIGTGKKITLECSQTMGHDKMYWYQQDPGMELHLIHYSYGVNSTEKGDLSSESTVSRIRTEHFPLTLESARPSHTSQYLCASGPTGVKGNEQFFGPGTRLTVL.

This clonotype was counted at least ten times. The CDR3 DNA follows: TGTGCCAGCAGCCCCCCCAGCCGAGACTATGGCTACACCTTC. Protein: CASSPPSRDYGYTF. V is TRBV3-1 and J is TRBJ1-2; no definite D call. This CDR3 has 14 amino acids. CDR1 and CDR2 (germline): LGHDT, YNNKEL (reference sequence). V was trimmed by 4 bases and J by 3 bases, leaving 12 bases between them. Drawing the rest from reference TRBV3-1 and TRBJ1-2, the complete variable domain is DTAVSQTPKYLVTQMGNDKSIKCEQNLGHDTMYWYKQDSKKFLKIMFSYNNKELIINETVPNRFSPKSPDKAHLNLHINSLELGDSAVYFCASSPPSRDYGYTFGSGTRLTVV.

In this sample, this clonotype turned up many times. V usage is TRBV20-1 and J usage is TRBJ2-5; D is ambiguous. The CDR3 sequence is 13 residues long. Germline lookup yields CDR1 DFQATT and CDR2 SNEGSKA (reference sequence). V was pared by 3 bases and J by 3 bases, with 11 bases between. As DNA, the CDR3 is TGCAGTGCTAGGCTAGGATCCGAAGAGACCCAGTACTTC. It yields the protein CSARLGSEETQYF.

This clonotype was picked up a small number of times. The gene calls are TRBV19 and TRBJ2-1; 7 positions match TRBD2. The CDR3 spans 17 residues. Per the germline V gene, CDR1 is LNHDA and CDR2 is SQIVND (reference sequence). The V and J ends lost 5 bases and 9 bases, in that order; junction bases with no gene match: 19. CDR3 sequence reads: CASSAFEQRGAWGEQFF. In nucleotides, the CDR3 is TGTGCCAGTAGTGCTTTTGAGCAGCGGGGTGCCTGGGGTGAGCAGTTCTTC.

A few counts support this clonotype. V and J are TRBV6-1 and TRBJ1-4; D gene uncertain. Trimming pared 0 bases from V and 4 bases from J, leaving 9 bases between. Germline CDR1 MNHNS, CDR2 SASEGT. CDR3 length equals 15 residues. CDR3 in amino acids: CASSEAPLRNEKLFF. The CDR3 DNA follows: TGTGCCAGCAGTGAAGCGCCGCTGCGTAATGAAAAACTGTTTTTT.

This clonotype turned up a few times. The chain has TRBV12-3 or TRBV12-4 and TRBJ2-1; D is undetermined. The CDR3 sequence is 16 residues long. V was pared by 3 bases and J by 2 bases, with 14 bases between. The CDR3: CASSFVNSTTYNEQFF. The DNA for the CDR3 is TGTGCCAGCAGTTTTGTGAATAGCACGACCTACAATGAGCAGTTCTTC.

This clonotype was seen repeatedly, ten times or more. The chain carries TRBV27 and TRBJ2-3; a possible D gene is TRBD2 (5 bases). Per the germline V gene, CDR1 is MNHEY and CDR2 is SMNVEV (reference sequence). The CDR3 contains 16 residues. The ends were cut back, 9 bases at V and 5 bases at J, with 24 bases in the middle. DNA of the CDR3: TGTGCCAGTGGTGAGGGTCCGGGCCAAGGAGAAGATACGCAGTATTTT. Protein sequence: CASGEGPGQGEDTQYF.